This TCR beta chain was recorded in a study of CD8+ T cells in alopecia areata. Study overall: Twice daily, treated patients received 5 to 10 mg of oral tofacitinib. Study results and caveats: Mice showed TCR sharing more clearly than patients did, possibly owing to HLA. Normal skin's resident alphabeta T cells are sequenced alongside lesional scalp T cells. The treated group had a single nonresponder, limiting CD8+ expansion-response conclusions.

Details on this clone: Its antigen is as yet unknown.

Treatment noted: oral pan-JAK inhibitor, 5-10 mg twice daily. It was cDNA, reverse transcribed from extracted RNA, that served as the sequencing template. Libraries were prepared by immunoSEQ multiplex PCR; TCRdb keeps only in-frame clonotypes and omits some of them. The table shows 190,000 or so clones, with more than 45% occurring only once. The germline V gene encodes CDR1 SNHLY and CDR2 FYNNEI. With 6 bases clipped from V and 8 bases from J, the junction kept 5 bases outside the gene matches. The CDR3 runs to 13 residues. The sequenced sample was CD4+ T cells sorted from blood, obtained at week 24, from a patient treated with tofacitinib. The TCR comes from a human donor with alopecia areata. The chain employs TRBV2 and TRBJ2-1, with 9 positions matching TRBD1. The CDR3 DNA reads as TGTGCCAGCAGGGGACAGGGCCCCCATGAGCAGTTCTTC. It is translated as CASRGQGPHEQFF.